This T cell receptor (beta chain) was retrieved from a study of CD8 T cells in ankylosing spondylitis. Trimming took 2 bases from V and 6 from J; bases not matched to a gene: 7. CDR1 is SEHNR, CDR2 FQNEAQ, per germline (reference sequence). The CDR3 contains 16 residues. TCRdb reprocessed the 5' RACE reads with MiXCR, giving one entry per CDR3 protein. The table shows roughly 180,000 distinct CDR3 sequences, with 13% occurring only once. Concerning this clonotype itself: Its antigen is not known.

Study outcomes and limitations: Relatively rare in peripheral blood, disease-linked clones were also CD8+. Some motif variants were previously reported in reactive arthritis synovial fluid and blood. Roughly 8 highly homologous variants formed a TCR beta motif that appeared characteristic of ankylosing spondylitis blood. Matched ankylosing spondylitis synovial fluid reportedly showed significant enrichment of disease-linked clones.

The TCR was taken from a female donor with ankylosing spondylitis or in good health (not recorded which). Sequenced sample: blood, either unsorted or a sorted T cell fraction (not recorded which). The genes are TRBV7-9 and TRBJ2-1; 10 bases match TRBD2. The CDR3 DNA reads TGTGCCAGCAGCTTACCCTCCGGGACTAGCGTCAATGAGCAGTTCTTC. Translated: CASSLPSGTSVNEQFF.